This is a list of T cell receptor beta chains from one sample in a study of beta chain features in type 1 diabetes. TCRdb keeps only in-frame clones here, not all; method: immunoSEQ multiplex PCR. The profile shows some 370,000 clones, around 10% of them singletons. The sample comprised central memory CD4+ T cells from blood. The source of these receptors is a man aged 25-45 years with type 1 diabetes. Both conserved end residues are part of each CDR3. D genes are given only for firm matches. The size of a clone is reported for some rows only, either as once, few or many, or as a class for expanded clones.

d_call j_call v_call clone_size cdr3_nt cdr3_aa
TRBD1 TRBJ1-5 TRBV10-3 few TGTGCCATCAGTGGAGGGCTGGGGACAGGGGGCAATCAGCCCCAGCATTTT CAISGGLGTGGNQPQHF
TRBD1 TRBJ2-3 TRBV27 many TGTGCCAGCAGTTTATCCCTATACAGGGGAAGGAGCACAGATACGCAGTATTTT CASSLSLYRGRSTDTQYF
NA TRBJ1-1 TRBV18 NA TGTGCCAGCTCACCATCATTAATGAACACTGAAGCTTTCTTT CASSPSLMNTEAFF
NA TRBJ1-2 TRBV7-9 NA TGTGCCAGCAGCCTCCCTGTCCCGTATGGCTACACCTTC CASSLPVPYGYTF
NA TRBJ1-1 TRBV28 NA TGTGCCAGCAGTGCTAATGACGTGGGTACTCTCCAAGCTTTCTTT CASSANDVGTLQAFF
NA TRBJ2-7 TRBV7-2 few TGTGCCAGCAGCTCCTACCTTGGGGAGCAGTACTTC CASSSYLGEQYF
NA TRBJ2-2 TRBV30 NA TGTGCCGGCAGGACGGAAGCGAACACCGGGGAGCTGTTTTTT CAGRTEANTGELFF
NA TRBJ2-3 TRBV7-9 NA TGTGCCAGCAGCTTACGTCTGGGTACGCAGTATTTT CASSLRLGTQYF
NA TRBJ1-1 TRBV6-5 NA TGTGCCAGCTGGTCGGAGACTGAAGCTTCCTTT CASWSETEASF
NA TRBJ2-1 TRBV2 few TGTGCCAGCAGTGGCAATGGAGAGCAGTTCTTC CASSGNGEQFF
TRBD1 TRBJ1-2 TRBV7-9 few TGTGCCAGCAGCCCCCTGGACAGGGCCTATGGCTACACCTTC CASSPLDRAYGYTF
TRBD1 TRBJ2-5 TRBV7-2 NA TGTGCCAGCAGCCGACAGGGAGAGACCCAGTACTTC CASSRQGETQYF
NA TRBJ1-5 TRBV28 few TGTGCCACAACTTCAGGGAGTCAGCCCCAGCATTTT CATTSGSQPQHF
TRBD1 TRBJ2-1 TRBV11-3 NA TGTGCCAGCAGCTCGCGGACAGGGGACACCTACAATGAGCAGTTCTTC CASSSRTGDTYNEQFF
NA TRBJ2-4 TRBV4-1 many TGCGCCAGCAGGACGAGTAGTGGCATTCAGTACTTC CASRTSSGIQYF
TRBD2 TRBJ2-7 TRBV27 few TGTGCCAGCAGATCAGCGGGGGTCTACGAGCAGTACTTC CASRSAGVYEQYF
NA TRBJ2-7 TRBV10-3 NA TGTGCCATCTCCCGGGAGAAGTACGAGCAGTACTTC CAISREKYEQYF
NA TRBJ1-1 TRBV28 few TGTGCCAGCAGTCCCACAGGGTATGAAGCTTTCTTT CASSPTGYEAFF
NA TRBJ2-5 TRBV7-3 NA TGTGCCAGCAGCTTAATGAGGGGGGAGACCCAGTACTTC CASSLMRGETQYF
NA TRBJ1-5 TRBV12-5 few TGTGCTAGTGGTACAGGGTTCGCTCAGCCCCAGCATTTT CASGTGFAQPQHF
NA TRBJ1-2 TRBV29-1 NA TGCAGCGCCTCCCGGACAAACTATGGCTACACCTTC CSASRTNYGYTF
NA TRBJ2-5 TRBV30 NA TGTGCCTGGAGTGTAGGCGGGTATGGGGAGACCCAGTACTTC CAWSVGGYGETQYF
TRBD2 TRBJ2-5 TRBV25-1 medium-sized TGTGCCAGTTCGCTAGCGGGAGCAGAGACCCAGTACTTC CASSLAGAETQYF
TRBD1 TRBJ2-2 TRBV7-9 few TGTGCCAGCAGCCACGGGACAGGGACAACGAACACCGGGGAGCTGTTTTTT CASSHGTGTTNTGELFF
TRBD2 TRBJ2-7 TRBV7-8 NA TGTGCCAGCAGCGTCGTAGCGGGTGGTGGCTACGAGCAGTACTTC CASSVVAGGGYEQYF
TRBD1 TRBJ2-7 TRBV15 few TGTGCCACCAGCCCGAGTGGCGGACAGGGAGGCCACGAGCAGTACTTC CATSPSGGQGGHEQYF
TRBD1 TRBJ1-1 TRBV7-8 NA TGTGCCAGCAGCCCCGGACAGGGAAAGAGGCTAAGGAACACTGAAGCTTTCTTT CASSPGQGKRLRNTEAFF
NA TRBJ2-2 TRBV7-9 NA TGTGCCAGCAGCCCTGGAACAGGGAGTGTCGGGGAGCTGTTTTTT CASSPGTGSVGELFF
NA TRBJ2-3 TRBV15 NA TGTGCCACCAGCAGAATTACCGGGGATAGCACAGATACGCAGTATTTT CATSRITGDSTDTQYF
NA TRBJ2-1 TRBV7-9 NA TGTGCCGGGTCATTGTACAATGAGCAGTTCTTC CAGSLYNEQFF
NA TRBJ2-1 TRBV4-3 NA TGCGCCAGCAGCCAAGATTCAGAAAGCTCGACCTACAATGAGCAGTTCTTC CASSQDSESSTYNEQFF
NA TRBJ2-2 TRBV6-1 many TGTGCCAGCAGCCGAGGGGAAGCGACCGGGGAGCTGTTTTTT CASSRGEATGELFF
TRBD1 TRBJ2-7 TRBV18 NA TGTGCCAGCTCACCAGACAGGGGGCTGTACGAGCAGTACTTC CASSPDRGLYEQYF